This T cell receptor (beta chain) emerged from a study of T cell responses to AZD1222 COVID-19 vaccine. Germline V gene sequence: CDR1 MDHEN, CDR2 SYDVKM. The CDR3 runs 11 residues. V gave up 7 bases and J gave up 6 bases, with 10 bases separating them. Produced via immunoSEQ multiplex PCR; TCRdb's table is partial and in-frame only. The data contain about 66,000 clones, around nine tenths of them singletons. Concerning this clone: The antigen is unknown.

Regarding the study as a whole: In the spike-specific TCR repertoire, nearly half reportedly target unmutated variant regions. Possibly, clonal diversity was underestimated; donors were largely white British and included more females. It was only after the peak T cell response that any repertoires were sampled. Baseline seropositivity characterized only a handful of AZD1222 recipients.

This sequence originates from an adult who received the MenACWY meningococcal vaccine as a control. Sequenced material: peripheral blood, taken 28 days after the second dose of the MenACWY control vaccine. This sequence joins TRBV28 and TRBJ2-7, with D unresolved. CDR3 sequence: CASTTSSEQYF. CDR3 bases: TGTGCCAGCACTACCAGTTCCGAGCAGTACTTC.